Below, 32 T cell receptor beta chains from the same sample are listed, as sequenced in a study of shared T cell receptors in the human thymus. The table came from immunoSEQ multiplex PCR; TCRdb's copy has only in-frame clones and leaves some out. In the table there are roughly 710,000 clones, 70% to 90% of which are singletons. The data also belong to a second study, concerning human thymus T cells.

Sequenced: thymocytes. Every receptor here comes from a girl less than two years old with a congenital heart defect.

V is TRBV4-2 and J is TRBJ2-1; 9 bases line up with TRBD2. The germline V gene encodes CDR1 LGHNA and CDR2 YNFKEQ. Trimming removed 1 base from V and 0 bases from J; junction bases left unmatched: 22. The CDR3 extends over 23 amino acids. CDR3 DNA: TGTGCCAGCAGCCAAGTACAGTTTATAGGGGCTAGCGGGGATCCAAGCTCCTACAATGAGCAGTTCTTC. Its protein is CASSQVQFIGASGDPSSYNEQFF.

Only one count was recorded for this clone. The V gene is TRBV7-2, the J gene TRBJ1-5; D remains unclear. The V and J ends lost 6 bases and 6 bases respectively, with 9 bases between them. CDR1 and CDR2 from the germline V gene are SGHTA and FQGNSA. The CDR3 length is 12 residues. CDR3 sequence reads: CASSPGSQPQHF. In DNA, the CDR3 is TGTGCCAGCAGTCCGGGGAGTCAGCCCCAGCATTTT.

This clone appeared once. The chain employs TRBV20-1 and TRBJ1-2, with no clear D. Trimming shortened V by 0 bases and J by 10 bases, and 9 bases separated the two germline ends. This CDR3 is 11 amino acids long. CDR1 and CDR2 from the germline V gene are DFQATT and SNEGSKA (reference sequence). This chain's CDR3 is CSARDLGDYTF. In DNA form, the CDR3 reads TGCAGTGCTAGAGATCTCGGGGACTACACCTTC.

This chain links TRBV14 with TRBJ1-2; 10 nucleotides line up with TRBD1. Trimming took 4 bases from V and 5 from J; bases not matched to a gene: 10. The germline V gene encodes CDR1 SGHDN and CDR2 FVKESK. The CDR3 length is 16 residues. The CDR3 DNA is TGTGCCAGCAGCCGGAATCAGGACAGGGGGGGGTATGGCTACACCTTC. This gives the protein CASSRNQDRGGYGYTF.

This clone showed up just a few times. The rearrangement joins TRBV5-6 to TRBJ2-7; tentative D call: TRBD1 (5 bases). Germline V gene data show CDR1 as SGHDT and CDR2 as YYEEEE. The ends were cut back, 2 bases at V and 7 bases at J, with 19 bases in the middle. There are 15 residues in the CDR3. The CDR3 region has the DNA TGTGCCAGCAGCTTTAGTGACAGAGAAATGAGGGAGCAGTACTTC. Its protein is CASSFSDREMREQYF.

This clone is a singleton in its sample. The rearrangement joins TRBV30 to TRBJ1-2; D is possibly TRBD1 (6 bases). This CDR3 has 13 residues. Trimming left V 3 bases short and J 6 bases short, with 14 bases between. Germline CDR1 is GTSNPN and CDR2 is SVGIG (reference sequence). This CDR3 reads CAWSHRVFNGYTF. In DNA form, the CDR3 reads TGTGCCTGGAGCCACAGGGTTTTCAATGGCTACACCTTC.

This rearrangement joins TRBV5-5 to TRBJ1-6; D remains ambiguous. Germline CDR1 and CDR2: SGHKS and YYEKEE (reference sequence). This CDR3 is 14 amino acids long. V was shortened by 0 bases and J by 6 bases, with 7 bases between the two germline ends. The CDR3: CASSLVGGNSPLHF. The CDR3 coding sequence is TGTGCCAGCAGCTTGGTGGGAGGTAATTCACCCCTCCACTTT. The full variable domain, its missing parts supplied by reference TRBV5-5 and TRBJ1-6, is DAGVTQSPTHLIKTRGQQVTLRCSPISGHKSVSWYQQVLGQGPQFIFQYYEKEERGRGNFPDRFSARQFPNYSSELNVNALLLGDSALYLCASSLVGGNSPLHFGNGTRLTVT.

The chain uses TRBV7-6 and TRBJ1-1; weak D call: TRBD1 (5 bases). The CDR3 is 17 residues long. Germline lookup yields CDR1 SGHVS and CDR2 FNYEAQ. The V and J ends lost 4 bases and 1 base respectively, with 19 bases between them. The DNA of the CDR3 is TGTGCCAGCAGCTCCAGGCCGGGGGGGGTAAAGAACACTGAAGCTTTCTTT. It yields the protein CASSSRPGGVKNTEAFF.

CDR3 coding DNA: TGTGCCAGCAGCGCAATCCCGGGACTAGGCACAGATACGCAGTATTTT. It specifies CASSAIPGLGTDTQYF. The chain combines TRBV9 with TRBJ2-3, with 8 bases aligning to TRBD2. Germline CDR1 and CDR2: SGDLS and YYNGEE. The CDR3 has 16 residues. Unmatched junction bases numbered 7, after V lost 3 bases and J lost 1 base.

This clone is a singleton in its sample. The chain joins TRBV5-4 to TRBJ2-1; 9 bases match TRBD1. The CDR3 is 17 residues long. V gave up 4 bases and J gave up 5 bases; unmatched junction bases: 13. In germline, CDR1 is SGHNT, CDR2 YYREEE (reference sequence). This CDR3 is CASSPLTSGQGDNEQFF. The CDR3 DNA reads as TGTGCCAGCAGCCCCCTGACCTCGGGACAGGGAGACAATGAGCAGTTCTTC. Combining the CDR3 with reference TRBV5-4 and TRBJ2-1 gives the whole variable domain ETGVTQSPTHLIKTRGQQVTLRCSSQSGHNTVSWYQQALGQGPQFIFQYYREEENGRGNFPPRFSGLQFPNYSSELNVNALELDDSALYLCASSPLTSGQGDNEQFFGPGTRLTVL.

This clone was counted a single time. V and J are TRBV29-1 and TRBJ2-3, with D possibly matching TRBD2 (5 bases). CDR3 length equals 18 residues. Deletions cut 3 bases from V and 5 bases from J, with 27 bases between. CDR1 is SQVTM and CDR2 is ANQGSEA in the germline V gene. The CDR3 DNA reads TGCAGCGTTGACCGAAGAACAAAGGAGGCTTATAGGATAGATACGCAGTATTTT. This encodes CSVDRRTKEAYRIDTQYF.

The V and J genes are TRBV27 and TRBJ1-4; D perhaps matches TRBD1 (6 bases). The CDR3 spans 15 residues. Trimming pared 3 bases from V and 5 bases from J, leaving 13 bases between. The germline gives CDR1 MNHEY, CDR2 SMNVEV (reference sequence). The CDR3 DNA reads as TGTGCCAGCAGTTTTAGAACAGGGAAGAATGAAAAACTGTTTTTT. This encodes CASSFRTGKNEKLFF.

V is TRBV19 and J is TRBJ1-6; D is perhaps TRBD1 (6 bases). Per germline, CDR1 LNHDA and CDR2 SQIVND (reference sequence). Trimming cost V 4 bases and J 7 bases, with 11 bases left between them. There are 14 residues in the CDR3. CDR3 sequence reads: CASSTKQGNSPLHF. The CDR3 nucleotides are TGTGCCAGTAGTACGAAACAGGGCAATTCACCCCTCCACTTT.

The chain is built from TRBV27 and TRBJ1-2, with D maybe TRBD1 (5 bases). CDR1 MNHEY and CDR2 SMNVEV come from the germline V gene (reference sequence). This CDR3 is built from 19 residues. V was cut by 4 bases and J by 3 bases, with 27 bases left in between. The CDR3 region has the DNA TGTGCCAGCAGTTCTGGGTTGGGGGGTAGGGTCGCGCAACACTATGGCTACACCTTC. The encoded protein is CASSSGLGGRVAQHYGYTF.

The chain joins TRBV7-6 to TRBJ1-2, with D maybe TRBD1 (6 bases). CDR3 length: 14 residues. Trimming shortened V by 2 bases and J by 7 bases, and 14 bases separated the two germline ends. The germline CDR1 and CDR2 sequences are SGHVS and FNYEAQ. The CDR3 DNA follows: TGTGCCAGCAGCTTATCAGGGGATGTGAGTGGCTACACCTTC. Protein: CASSLSGDVSGYTF.

The DNA of the CDR3 is TGCGCCAGCAGCCGAGATGGGGACCCGGGACTAGCGGGGGGGGGTGGCACAGATACGCAGTATTTT. This codes for CASSRDGDPGLAGGGGTDTQYF. The V gene is TRBV5-1, the J gene TRBJ2-3, with TRBD2 identical over 16 bases. V was clipped by 4 bases and J by 1 base; unmatched bases: 18. The CDR3 spans 22 residues. Germline CDR1 is SGHRS and CDR2 is YFSETQ.

The CDR3 reads CASRTGGGNEQFF. In nucleotides, the CDR3 is TGTGCCAGCCGGACAGGGGGCGGGAATGAGCAGTTCTTC. The rearrangement uses TRBV27 and TRBJ2-1, with 11 bases aligning to TRBD1. CDR1 is MNHEY and CDR2 is SMNVEV in the germline V gene (reference sequence). The CDR3 length is 13 residues. The V gene end was trimmed by 8 bases and the J gene end by 7 bases; junction bases not matched to a gene: 4.

The V call is TRBV5-4, the J call TRBJ2-2; perhaps TRBD1 as D (5 bases). Trimming removed 10 bases at V and 4 bases at J, with 23 bases between. This CDR3 contains 16 residues. Germline V lookup: CDR1 SGHNT, CDR2 YYREEE (reference sequence). The CDR3 DNA follows: TGTGCCGTAAATCCTACCCAAGACAGACCCACCGGGGAGCTGTTTTTT. Encoded protein: CAVNPTQDRPTGELFF.

This chain uses TRBV27 with TRBJ2-5; 8 bases align to TRBD2. Germline loops: CDR1 MNHEY, CDR2 SMNVEV (reference sequence). Unmatched junction bases numbered 3, after V lost 2 bases and J lost 4 bases. The CDR3 sequence is 14 residues long. Here the CDR3 DNA reads TGTGCCAGCAGTTTAAGCGGGGGAGGAGAGACCCAGTACTTC. Translated, it gives CASSLSGGGETQYF.

The chain links TRBV6-5 to TRBJ2-7; 9 nucleotides agree with TRBD1. Germline CDR1 is MNHEY and CDR2 is SVGAGI. J gave up 3 bases and V 0 bases, and 6 bases lay outside the gene matches. The CDR3 consists of 16 residues. CDR3 coding DNA: TGTGCCAGCAGTTACTCGGAAGGGACAGGGTTCTACGAGCAGTACTTC. Translated: CASSYSEGTGFYEQYF.

V gene TRBV29-1 combines with J gene TRBJ1-1; D unclear. Germline assignment: CDR1 SQVTM and CDR2 ANQGSEA. V was cut by 1 base and J by 0 bases, with 6 bases left in between. This CDR3 contains 13 residues. The CDR3 DNA follows: TGCAGCGTTGAAGTGGCCTTGAACACTGAAGCTTTCTTT. Encoded protein: CSVEVALNTEAFF. Combining the CDR3 with reference TRBV29-1 and TRBJ1-1 gives the whole variable domain SAVISQKPSRDICQRGTSLTIQCQVDSQVTMMFWYRQQPGQSLTLIATANQGSEATYESGFVIDKFPISRPNLTFSTLTVSNMSPEDSSIYLCSVEVALNTEAFFGQGTRLTVV.

This chain links TRBV19 with TRBJ2-3; D remains unclear. CDR3 size: 13 residues. The V end lost 7 bases, the J end lost 2 bases, and 10 bases lay between the germline ends. Germline lookup yields CDR1 LNHDA and CDR2 SQIVND (reference sequence). This CDR3 is CASKDTSTDTQYF. CDR3 nucleotide sequence: TGTGCCAGTAAAGACACCTCCACAGATACGCAGTATTTT.

The V gene is TRBV2, the J gene TRBJ2-7, with 7 bases fitting TRBD1. The CDR3 is 14 amino acids. Unmatched junction bases numbered 12, after V lost 6 bases and J lost 7 bases. Germline V gives CDR1 SNHLY, CDR2 FYNNEI. CDR3 nucleotides: TGTGCCAGCAGCCCGGGACAGCGTTGGGGGGAGCAGTACTTC. It encodes CASSPGQRWGEQYF.

This sequence joins TRBV4-2 and TRBJ2-3; TRBD2 agrees at 10 bases. With 1 base clipped from V and 5 bases from J, the junction kept 9 bases outside the gene matches. CDR1 is LGHNA and CDR2 is YNFKEQ in the germline V gene. This CDR3 spans 17 amino acids. CDR3 nucleotide sequence: TGTGCCAGCAGCCAAGGGAGCCGGCTAGCGGGGGAAGATACGCAGTATTTT. Its protein is CASSQGSRLAGEDTQYF.

In regard to this clone: A read error may produce the germline difference seen at one junction end. This rearrangement joins TRBV14 to TRBJ2-7, with 7 bases matching TRBD1. CDR3 length equals 18 residues. The germline CDR1 and CDR2 sequences are SGHDN and FVKESK. CDR3 DNA sequence: TGTGACAGCAGCCAAGATGTCAATCGGGACAGAGAGACCTACGAGCAGTACTTC. The encoded protein is CDSSQDVNRDRETYEQYF.

The CDR3 nucleotides read TGCGCCACCCTCGGACAGGAGGGTACAGATACGCAGTATTTT. It codes for CATLGQEGTDTQYF. This sequence joins TRBV5-1 and TRBJ2-3; a weak D match, TRBD1 (7 bases). The CDR3 covers 14 residues. Looked up from germline, CDR1 is SGHRS and CDR2 is YFSETQ. Trimming cost V 9 bases and J 3 bases, with 17 bases left between them.

The chain links TRBV6-5 to TRBJ1-5; possible D gene TRBD1, 5 bases. V was trimmed by 2 bases and J by 9 bases, leaving 11 bases between them. This CDR3 contains 13 residues. Germline loops: CDR1 MNHEY, CDR2 SVGAGI. The CDR3 bases are TGTGCCAGCAGTTACGGGGGGGATCGGCCCCAGCATTTT. Its protein is CASSYGGDRPQHF.

The gene calls are TRBV28 and TRBJ1-1; D is unresolved. Trimming took off 6 bases at V and 5 bases at J, with 10 bases between the two ends. Per germline, CDR1 MDHEN and CDR2 SYDVKM. The length of the CDR3 is 12 residues. CDR3 DNA: TGTGCCAGCAGGCCGAGAGGGACTGAAGCTTTCTTT. Encoded protein: CASRPRGTEAFF.

This chain connects TRBV2 to TRBJ2-2, with TRBD1 matching over 9 bases. Trimming cost V 9 bases and J 4 bases; bases outside gene matches: 18. This CDR3 has 18 amino acids. Germline V lookup: CDR1 SNHLY, CDR2 FYNNEI. The CDR3 coding sequence is TGTGCCAGAACCCTAACCGGGACAGGGTATCCTCGCACCGGGGAGCTGTTTTTT. Its protein is CARTLTGTGYPRTGELFF.

The chain recombines TRBV6-1 with TRBJ1-2; TRBD1 might be the D (5 bases). The CDR3 runs 13 residues. With 8 bases removed from V and 0 bases from J, the gap between germline ends came to 10 bases. The germline CDR1 and CDR2 sequences are MNHNS and SASEGT. CDR3 in DNA: TGTGCCAGCGACAGTAGTCCTAACTATGGCTACACCTTC. The encoded protein is CASDSSPNYGYTF.

The chain couples TRBV15 to TRBJ1-5, with D unresolved. In germline, CDR1 is LNHNV, CDR2 YYDKDF (reference sequence). The CDR3 length is 11 residues. Trimming left V 1 base short and J 9 bases short, with 4 bases between. CDR3 nucleotides: TGTGCCACCAGCAGAGCAGGGCCCCAGCATTTT. It yields the protein CATSRAGPQHF.

The rearrangement links TRBV6-5 to TRBJ1-1; TRBD1 matches at 8 bases. This CDR3 region has 12 residues. The germline CDR1 and CDR2 sequences are MNHEY and SVGAGI. CDR3 loop: CGTGLRDTEAFF. DNA of the CDR3: TGTGGGACAGGGCTAAGGGACACTGAAGCTTTCTTT.